The present TCR beta chain was sequenced within a study of T cells after yellow fever vaccination. A few counts support this clonotype. The CDR3 covers 16 residues. Per the germline V gene, CDR1 is MGHDK and CDR2 is SYGVNS. The ends lost 7 bases at V and 9 bases at J; junction bases unmatched: 18. In making TCR cDNA, 5'RACE template switching added a universal primer site and UMIs to it. Using its own MiXCR run on the 5' RACE reads, TCRdb lists one record per CDR3 protein. The data hold 300,000 to 400,000 distinct CDR3 sequences, with around 6.4% observed a single time. The source of this sequence is a man under 40 who received the YFV17D yellow fever vaccine. V gene TRBV25-1 combines with J gene TRBJ2-1; 7 bases match TRBD2. Specimen: PBMCs, collected 5 days after the yellow fever booster vaccination. The CDR3 sequence: CASTHRRAGVPSEQFF. As DNA, the CDR3 is TGTGCCAGCACCCATAGGAGGGCGGGAGTTCCCAGTGAGCAGTTCTTC. Drawing the rest from reference TRBV25-1 and TRBJ2-1, the complete variable domain is EADIYQTPRYLVIGTGKKITLECSQTMGHDKMYWYQQDPGMELHLIHYSYGVNSTEKGDLSSESTVSRIRTEHFPLTLESARPSHTSQYLCASTHRRAGVPSEQFFGPGTRLTVL.